This TCR beta chain was retrieved from a study of cytomegalovirus exposure and HLA in healthy donors. Overall study findings and caveats: A prior analysis recorded that most TCR beta V segments were productive about 90% or about 30% of the time.

For this clone: Antigen unknown.

Per germline, CDR1 SNHLY and CDR2 FYNNEI. The CDR3 has 13 residues. Trimming pared 4 bases from V and 3 bases from J, leaving 9 bases between. The PCR contained 60 Vbeta and 13 Jbeta primers. Original processing methods: Around 80 million unique TCR beta chains, approximately 11 million of them shared, were counted by a later analysis. Generated by immunoSEQ multiplex PCR, the TCRdb table keeps only in-frame clones and is missing some. The DNA gave D and trimming, while V, J and clone size come from that table. The repertoire holds about 120,000 clones, about 72% seen once, with almost 5% in the top ten.

V is TRBV2 and J is TRBJ1-1; D is possibly TRBD1 (6 bases). The specimen was PBMCs. The origin of this receptor is a man aged 45-65 years in good health and CMV-seropositive. The chain's CDR3 is CASSVAGDTEAFF. DNA for the CDR3: TGTGCCAGCAGTGTTGCAGGGGACACTGAAGCTTTCTTT. The full variable domain, its missing parts supplied by reference TRBV2 and TRBJ1-1, is EPEVTQTPSHQVTQMGQEVILRCVPISNHLYFYWYRQILGQKVEFLVSFYNNEISEKSEIFDDQFSVERPDGSNFTLKIRSTKLEDSAMYFCASSVAGDTEAFFGQGTRLTVV.